These 32 T cell receptor beta chains came from one sample sequenced in a study of T cells in Graves' hyperthyroidism and ophthalmopathy. The investigators amplified TCR beta CDR3 regions from RNA transcripts. First-round RT-PCR of the TCR CDR3 relied on the HTBI primer set. TCRdb itself ran the multiplex PCR reads through MiXCR, one entry per CDR3 protein. The table includes 700,000 or so distinct CDR3 sequences, 14% detected once. Sequencing was done on a sample of blood. These receptors came from a woman between 45 and 65 years old with Graves' ophthalmopathy.

The sample holds many counts of this clonotype. This sequence joins TRBV12-3 or TRBV12-4 and TRBJ2-7; no reliable D call. Trimming shortened V by 6 bases and J by 3 bases, and 12 bases separated the two germline ends. CDR3 length: 13 residues. The CDR3 spells CASSPIDGYEQYF. CDR3 sequence (DNA): TGTGCCAGCAGCCCTATCGACGGCTACGAGCAGTACTTC.

This clonotype was recorded many times. The rearrangement uses TRBV5-1 and TRBJ2-1; D possibly uses TRBD1 or TRBD2 (5 bases each). The CDR3 spans 13 residues. Germline-derived CDR1 and CDR2 are SGHRS and YFSETQ. V gave up 2 bases and J gave up 8 bases, with 11 bases separating them. In DNA form, the CDR3 reads TGCGCCAGCAGCTTAGCGGTGGGGGATGAGCAGTTCTTC. Amino acid sequence: CASSLAVGDEQFF. The variable domain in full, with the rest retrieved from reference TRBV5-1 and TRBJ2-1, is KAGVTQTPRYLIKTRGQQVTLSCSPISGHRSVSWYQQTPGQGLQFLFEYFSETQRNKGNFPGRFSGRQFSNSRSEMNVSTLELGDSALYLCASSLAVGDEQFFGPGTRLTVL.

This clonotype was detected many times. The chain is built from TRBV7-9 and TRBJ1-1; D uncertain. V gave up 0 bases and J gave up 6 bases, with 5 bases separating them. CDR3 length equals 12 residues. Germline values: CDR1 SEHNR, CDR2 FQNEAQ (reference sequence). The CDR3 nucleotides read TGTGCCAGCAGCTTAGCGGTAGCTGAAGCTTTCTTT. Its translation: CASSLAVAEAFF.

For this clonotype: The junction shows a germline mismatch at one end, possibly a read error. The CDR3 DNA reads TGTGCCAGCAAAACCATAGCGGCGATCTCCTACGGGCAGTACTTC. Translated: CASKTIAAISYGQYF. J is TRBJ2-7 and V is TRBV28; D is perhaps TRBD2 (6 bases). Germline V gene data show CDR1 as MDHEN and CDR2 as SYDVKM. CDR3 length equals 15 residues. Based on the CDR3 plus reference TRBV28 and TRBJ2-7, the full variable domain is DVKVTQSSRYLVKRTGEKVFLECVQDMDHENMFWYRQDPGLGLRLIYFSYDVKMKEKGDIPEGYSVSREKKERFSLILESASTNQTSMYLCASKTIAAISYGQYFGPGTRLTVT.

This clonotype has just a few counts. This chain joins TRBV4-1 and TRBJ1-2, with no clear D. CDR1 is MGHRA, CDR2 YSYEKL, per germline. The CDR3 extends over 15 amino acids. V dropped 0 bases and J dropped 4 bases, with 12 bases sitting between them. CDR3 residues: CASSQDGQAGYGYTF. CDR3 coding DNA: TGCGCCAGCAGCCAAGATGGGCAGGCTGGCTATGGCTACACCTTC.

J is TRBJ1-4 and V is TRBV30; 10 bases match TRBD1. The CDR3 runs to 15 residues. Per germline, CDR1 GTSNPN and CDR2 SVGIG (reference sequence). V was pared by 1 base and J by 8 bases, with 7 bases of the junction left unmatched. CDR3 loop: CAWSEWDRGYEKLFF. The CDR3 DNA sequence: TGTGCCTGGAGTGAGTGGGACAGGGGTTACGAAAAACTGTTTTTT.

This clonotype has a count of ten or more. J is TRBJ1-2 and V is TRBV27, with 7 bases lining up with TRBD1. This CDR3 has 14 residues. V gave up 6 bases and J gave up 0 bases; unmatched junction bases: 4. The germline V gene encodes CDR1 MNHEY and CDR2 SMNVEV (reference sequence). The CDR3 DNA follows: TGTGCCAGCAGGAGGACAGGAGCTAACTATGGCTACACCTTC. It is translated as CASRRTGANYGYTF.

This clonotype came up many times. This chain uses TRBV10-3 with TRBJ1-1; perhaps TRBD1 as D (6 bases). The CDR3 totals 12 residues. Germline assignment: CDR1 ENHRY and CDR2 SYGVKD. Deletions cut 4 bases from V and 7 bases from J, with 10 bases between. The CDR3 coding sequence is TGTGCCATCAGTGCAGGGGCGGGTGAAGCTTTCTTT. Its protein is CAISAGAGEAFF.

In this sample, this clonotype turned up many times. The rearrangement joins TRBV2 to TRBJ1-1; 7 bases agree with TRBD1. The CDR3 is 14 amino acids. Trimming at V came to 3 bases and at J to 4 bases, leaving 5 bases not matched to a gene. CDR1 is SNHLY and CDR2 is FYNNEI in the germline V gene. The CDR3 coding sequence is TGTGCCAGCAGTGATCCGGGACAGATCACTGAAGCTTTCTTT. Residues: CASSDPGQITEAFF.

This clonotype was observed at least ten times. V and J are TRBV28 and TRBJ1-5; D remains ambiguous. In germline, CDR1 is MDHEN, CDR2 SYDVKM. V was pared by 2 bases and J by 3 bases, with 8 bases between. The CDR3 runs 14 residues. The CDR3, as DNA: TGTGCCAGCAGTTTAGTAGCGGACAATCAGCCCCAGCATTTT. Its translation: CASSLVADNQPQHF.

There are many counts of this clonotype. The chain carries TRBV7-3 and TRBJ2-7; TRBD2 matches 9 bases. CDR3 length: 13 amino acids. Germline values: CDR1 SGHTA, CDR2 FQGTGA. J lost 5 bases, V lost 5 bases, and 4 bases had no gene match. In DNA, the CDR3 is TGTGCCAGCAGCCAGGGACTAGCCCACGAGCAGTACTTC. Protein: CASSQGLAHEQYF.

The V gene is TRBV7-3, the J gene TRBJ1-2, with 8 bases aligning to TRBD1. CDR1 is SGHTA, CDR2 FQGTGA, per germline. Losses at the gene ends were 1 base for V and 7 bases for J; bases not matched to a gene: 8. The CDR3 is 15 amino acids. Here the CDR3 reads CASSLITQGVIGYTF. CDR3 bases: TGTGCCAGCAGCTTAATAACACAGGGGGTAATTGGCTACACCTTC.

In this sample, this clonotype turned up many times. The chain recombines TRBV12-3 or TRBV12-4 with TRBJ1-1; 7 nucleotides align to TRBD1. The CDR3 totals 11 residues. V dropped 6 bases and J dropped 7; count of bases not matched to a gene: 2. The CDR3 bases are TGTGCCAGCAGGCACAGGGGTGAAGCTTTCTTT. Translating gives CASRHRGEAFF.

This clonotype was observed many times. This chain links TRBV7-8 with TRBJ1-5, with D maybe TRBD1 (5 bases). The germline gives CDR1 SGHVS, CDR2 FQNEAQ. The CDR3 runs 15 residues. V lost 0 bases, J lost 7 bases, and 13 bases lay in between. The DNA of the CDR3 is TGTGCCAGCAGCTTAGCTGGGGGAAAGGGGCAGCCCCAGCATTTT. Its protein product is CASSLAGGKGQPQHF.

This clonotype was recorded many times. V gene TRBV2 combines with J gene TRBJ2-5; maybe TRBD1 (6 bases). The CDR3 totals 12 residues. Trimming removed 2 bases from V and 5 bases from J, with 6 bases in between. Germline CDR1 and CDR2: SNHLY and FYNNEI. The CDR3 sequence is CASSEQGETQYF. CDR3 in DNA: TGTGCCAGCAGTGAACAGGGGGAGACCCAGTACTTC.

This clonotype was seen repeatedly, ten times or more. The chain combines TRBV13 with TRBJ2-1; perhaps TRBD1 as D (6 bases). Trimming took 5 bases from V and 5 from J, leaving 13 bases between them. CDR3 size: 14 residues. The germline V gene has CDR1 PRHDT and CDR2 FYEKMQ (reference sequence). The chain's CDR3 is CASSAGTRDNEQFF. The CDR3, as DNA: TGTGCCAGCAGCGCCGGGACACGGGACAATGAGCAGTTCTTC.

This clonotype was seen at least ten times. The chain recombines TRBV20-1 with TRBJ2-3, with TRBD2 identical over 13 bases. V lost 4 bases and J lost 4; bases outside the gene matches: 5. This CDR3 region has 15 residues. CDR1 DFQATT and CDR2 SNEGSKA come from the germline V gene (reference sequence). CDR3 in DNA: TGCAGTGCTAAAGGACTAGCGGGAGCCCCAGATACGCAGTATTTT. This translates into CSAKGLAGAPDTQYF.

This clonotype was counted at least ten times. The chain recombines TRBV12-5 with TRBJ2-1, with D perhaps matching TRBD2 (6 bases). V lost 5 bases to trimming and J lost 3 bases, with 26 bases between them. Per germline, CDR1 LGHNT and CDR2 FRNRAP. The length of the CDR3 is 19 residues. The CDR3, as DNA: TGTGCTAGTGGTCAACGTTTATGGTCCCGGCGGGAAGACTACAATGAGCAGTTCTTC. Amino acids: CASGQRLWSRREDYNEQFF.

This clonotype was detected many times. The chain is built from TRBV20-1 and TRBJ2-7, with TRBD2 matching over 13 bases. The CDR3 extends over 15 amino acids. With V trimmed by 6 bases and J by 6 bases, 11 bases remained unmatched. CDR1 and CDR2 (germline): DFQATT, SNEGSKA (reference sequence). In nucleotides, the CDR3 is TGCAGTGCGCCAAATCCCGGGACTAGCGGGATCGAGCAGTACTTC. This gives the protein CSAPNPGTSGIEQYF.

This rearrangement joins TRBV6-2 or TRBV6-3 to TRBJ1-5; no firm D call. There are 13 residues in the CDR3. The V gene lost 5 bases and the J gene lost 5 bases, with 10 bases spanning the gap. Germline values: CDR1 MNHEY, CDR2 SVGEGT. CDR3 sequence (DNA): TGTGCCAGCAGTCTCCCGGAGGATCAGCCCCAGCATTTT. Translation: CASSLPEDQPQHF.

This clonotype was recorded many times. The V and J genes are TRBV28 and TRBJ2-1, with TRBD2 matching 14 bases. Germline V gene lookup returns CDR1 MDHEN and CDR2 SYDVKM. CDR3 length: 17 residues. Unmatched junction bases numbered 11, after V lost 6 bases and J lost 7 bases. The CDR3, as DNA: TGTGCCAGCAGACGCCGACTAGCGGGAGGGCCATTGAATGAGCAGTTCTTC. Translating it yields CASRRRLAGGPLNEQFF.

In its sample, this clonotype was seen many times. The J gene is TRBJ2-1, the V gene TRBV5-1; TRBD2 might be the D (5 bases). The germline CDR1 and CDR2 sequences are SGHRS and YFSETQ. V dropped 4 bases and J dropped 0 bases, with 14 bases sitting between them. This CDR3 contains 16 residues. The CDR3: CASSDGLSSSYNEQFF. The CDR3 nucleotides are TGCGCCAGCAGCGATGGACTCTCGAGCTCCTACAATGAGCAGTTCTTC. The full variable domain, in which reference TRBV5-1 and TRBJ2-1 provide the parts outside the CDR3, is KAGVTQTPRYLIKTRGQQVTLSCSPISGHRSVSWYQQTPGQGLQFLFEYFSETQRNKGNFPGRFSGRQFSNSRSEMNVSTLELGDSALYLCASSDGLSSSYNEQFFGPGTRLTVL.

This clonotype was found many times. The chain uses TRBV6-1 and TRBJ2-5; 11 nucleotides agree with TRBD2. This CDR3 contains 14 residues. V lost 5 bases and J lost 7; bases outside the gene matches: 6. Germline assignment: CDR1 MNHNS and CDR2 SASEGT. The CDR3 DNA follows: TGTGCCAGCAGTACTAGCGGGAGCGGTGTGACCCAGTACTTC. This translates into CASSTSGSGVTQYF.

This clonotype was observed many times. The chain links TRBV6-1 to TRBJ2-1; D possibly corresponds to TRBD2 (6 bases). Per the germline V gene, CDR1 is MNHNS and CDR2 is SASEGT. Deletions cut 4 bases from V and 0 bases from J, with 16 bases between. There are 17 residues in the CDR3. CDR3 nucleotides: TGTGCCAGCAGTGCCCGGGGGAGCGCGAGCTCCTACAATGAGCAGTTCTTC. Translating it yields CASSARGSASSYNEQFF.

Many counts were recorded for this clonotype. V gene TRBV20-1 combines with J gene TRBJ2-7, with TRBD2 matching 7 bases. This CDR3 spans 13 amino acids. V was pared by 4 bases and J by 4 bases, with 7 bases of the junction left unmatched. CDR1 and CDR2 (germline): DFQATT, SNEGSKA (reference sequence). The CDR3 region is CSAIWRERYEQYF. As DNA, the CDR3 is TGCAGTGCTATATGGCGGGAGAGGTACGAGCAGTACTTC.

This clonotype was picked up many times. The CDR3 DNA follows: TGCAGCGTTGCCAACAGGCTCATGAACACTGAAGCTTTCTTT. This sequence encodes CSVANRLMNTEAFF. The chain carries TRBV29-1 and TRBJ1-1, with D possibly matching TRBD1 (5 bases). Between the trimmed V and J ends, which lost 4 bases and 0 bases, there was a span of 12 bases. The V gene's germline CDR1 is SQVTM and CDR2 ANQGSEA. This CDR3 has 14 amino acids.

This clonotype has just a few counts. V and J are TRBV27 and TRBJ2-7; 8 bases are shared with TRBD2. The CDR3 runs 15 residues. CDR1 and CDR2 from the germline V gene are MNHEY and SMNVEV (reference sequence). Trimming cost V 5 bases and J 4 bases; bases outside gene matches: 10. CDR3 protein: CASSLSGTRKYEQYF. The DNA of the CDR3 is TGTGCCAGCAGTCTCTCCGGGACTAGGAAGTACGAGCAGTACTTC.

The chain combines TRBV6-2 or TRBV6-3 with TRBJ2-7, with 10 bases identical to TRBD1. The germline V gene encodes CDR1 MNHEY and CDR2 SVGEGT. CDR3 size: 14 residues. The V segment lost 5 bases and the J segment 3 bases; nucleotides outside the gene matches: 4. In nucleotides, the CDR3 is TGTGCCAGCAGTGGAGGACAGGGGGGCTACGAGCAGTACTTC. This codes for CASSGGQGGYEQYF.

The chain uses TRBV20-1 and TRBJ2-7, with 10 bases lining up with TRBD1. This CDR3 contains 14 residues. In germline, CDR1 is DFQATT, CDR2 SNEGSKA (reference sequence). DNA of the CDR3: TGCAGCGTAACGGGGACAGGGGATCCATACGAGCAGTACTTC. Translation: CSVTGTGDPYEQYF.

This clonotype came up many times. V is TRBV28 and J is TRBJ2-3; D may be TRBD1 or TRBD2 (5 bases each). The CDR3 has 14 amino acids. Germline CDR1 and CDR2: MDHEN and SYDVKM. Trimming shortened V by 6 bases and J by 2 bases, and 12 bases separated the two germline ends. The CDR3 reads CASRQDWNTDTQYF. CDR3 in DNA: TGTGCCAGCAGACAGGACTGGAACACAGATACGCAGTATTTT.

This clonotype was counted only a few times. The V and J genes are TRBV6-1 and TRBJ2-1, with TRBD1 as a possible D gene (6 bases). Looked up from germline, CDR1 is MNHNS and CDR2 is SASEGT. Deletions cut 5 bases from V and 6 bases from J, with 14 bases between. This CDR3 region has 14 residues. The CDR3 loop reads CASSQTGSSNEQFF. The CDR3 DNA reads as TGTGCCAGCAGTCAGACAGGAAGCAGCAATGAGCAGTTCTTC.

In this sample, this clonotype turned up many times. The chain couples TRBV5-1 to TRBJ2-7; D may be TRBD1 (6 bases). This CDR3 spans 15 amino acids. V was pared by 7 bases and J by 3 bases, with 20 bases between. CDR1 is SGHRS, CDR2 YFSETQ, per germline. The CDR3 DNA reads as TGCGCCAGCGGAGATCTCGGACAGCCTAGCTACGAGCAGTACTTC. This encodes CASGDLGQPSYEQYF.